This section outlines one TCR beta chain sequence together with its context. Assay used: immunoSEQ multiplex PCR; TCRdb lists only in-frame clones, some missing. Of 1.6 million or so clones listed, around 98.5% are singletons. This entry comes from a study of shared clonotypes between healthy human individuals. The CDR3 spans 18 residues. Per germline, CDR1 SEHNR and CDR2 FQNEAQ (reference sequence). The trim removed 5 bases at V and 3 bases at J, leaving 16 bases unmatched. This clonotype originated in a man in his thirties or forties in good health. The rearrangement joins TRBV7-9 to TRBJ1-1, with 9 positions matching TRBD1. The sequenced sample consisted of naive CD4+ T cells sorted from blood. Subset given: CD45RA+ positively selected. The CDR3 DNA sequence: TGTGCCAGCAGCCCAATAGGTTACAGGGGGCTAAGGGACACTGAAGCTTTCTTT. Amino acids: CASSPIGYRGLRDTEAFF.